The T cell receptor beta chain described here comes from a study of post-analysis software for immune sequencing data. The study, taken as a whole, reports: About five TRBV segments (TRBV5-6, TRBV5-1 and TRBV20-1 among them) occurred more frequently in patients than in controls.

Unique molecular identifiers had been added to the TCR beta cDNA libraries. TCRdb reprocessed the PCR reads via MiXCR and lists one record per CDR3 protein. The sample lists more than 450,000 distinct CDR3 sequences, 30% to 40% occurring once. CDR3 length: 15 amino acids. Germline CDR1 and CDR2: SGHTA and FQGNSA. Trimming removed 5 bases from V and 10 bases from J, with 18 bases in between. Worth noting for this clonotype: Its antigen is not identified.

The sample comprised blood. This sequence was found in a girl between 2 and 17 years old with multiple sclerosis. This sequence joins TRBV7-2 and TRBJ1-6; no firm D call. The chain's CDR3 is CASSTSGGLGSPLHF. The CDR3 coding sequence is TGTGCCAGCAGCACCTCGGGAGGGCTCGGATCACCCCTCCACTTT.